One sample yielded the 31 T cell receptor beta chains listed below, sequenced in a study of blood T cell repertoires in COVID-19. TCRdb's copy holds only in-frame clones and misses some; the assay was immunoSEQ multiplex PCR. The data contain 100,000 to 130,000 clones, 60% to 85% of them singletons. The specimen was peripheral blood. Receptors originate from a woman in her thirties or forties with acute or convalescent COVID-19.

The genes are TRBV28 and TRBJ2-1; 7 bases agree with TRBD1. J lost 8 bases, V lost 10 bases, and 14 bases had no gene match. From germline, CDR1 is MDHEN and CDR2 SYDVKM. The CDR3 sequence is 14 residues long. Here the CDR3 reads CATVRGRGGDEQFF. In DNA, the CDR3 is TGTGCCACTGTTAGGGGGCGCGGCGGCGATGAGCAGTTCTTC.

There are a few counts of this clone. The CDR3 sequence is CASSYSGGEGGYTF. In DNA, the CDR3 is TGTGCCAGCAGTTACTCGGGCGGCGAGGGAGGCTACACCTTC. The chain joins TRBV6-2 or TRBV6-3 to TRBJ1-2; no clear D gene. CDR1 MNHEY and CDR2 SVGEGT come from the germline V gene. There are 14 residues in the CDR3. V was pared by 0 bases and J by 8 bases, with 13 bases between.

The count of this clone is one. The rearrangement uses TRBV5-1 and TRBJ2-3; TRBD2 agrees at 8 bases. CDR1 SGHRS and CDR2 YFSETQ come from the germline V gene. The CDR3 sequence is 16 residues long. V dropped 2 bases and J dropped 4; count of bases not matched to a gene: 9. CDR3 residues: CASSFAGTSKADTQYF. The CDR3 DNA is TGCGCCAGCAGCTTCGCCGGGACTAGTAAGGCAGATACGCAGTATTTT.

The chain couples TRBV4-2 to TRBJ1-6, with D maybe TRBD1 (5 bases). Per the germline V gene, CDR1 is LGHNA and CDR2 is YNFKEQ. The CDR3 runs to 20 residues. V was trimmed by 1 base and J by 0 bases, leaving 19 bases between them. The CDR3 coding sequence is TGTGCCAGCAGCCAAGCTAAGGGGCAGTCCCTTAGCTCCTATAATTCACCCCTCCACTTT. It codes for CASSQAKGQSLSSYNSPLHF.

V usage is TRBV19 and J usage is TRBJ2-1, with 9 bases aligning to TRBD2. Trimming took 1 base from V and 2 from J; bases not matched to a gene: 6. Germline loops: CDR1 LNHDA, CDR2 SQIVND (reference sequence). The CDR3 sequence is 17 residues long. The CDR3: CASSIVLAGTTYNEQFF. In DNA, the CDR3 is TGTGCCAGTAGTATAGTCCTAGCGGGGACCACCTACAATGAGCAGTTCTTC.

This CDR3 reads CASSGWSTNYGYTF. The CDR3 nucleotides are TGTGCCAGCAGCGGGTGGAGTACTAACTATGGCTACACCTTC. V is TRBV28 and J is TRBJ1-2; D remains unclear. Germline CDR1 is MDHEN and CDR2 is SYDVKM. The V end was cut by 6 bases, the J end by 0 bases, with 11 bases between. CDR3 length equals 14 residues.

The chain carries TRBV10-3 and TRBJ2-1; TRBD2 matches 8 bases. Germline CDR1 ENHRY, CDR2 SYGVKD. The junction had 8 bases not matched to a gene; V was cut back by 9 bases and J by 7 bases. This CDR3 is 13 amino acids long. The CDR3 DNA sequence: TGTGCCATTACCGGGGGGGCGGGAAATGAGCAGTTCTTC. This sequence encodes CAITGGAGNEQFF.

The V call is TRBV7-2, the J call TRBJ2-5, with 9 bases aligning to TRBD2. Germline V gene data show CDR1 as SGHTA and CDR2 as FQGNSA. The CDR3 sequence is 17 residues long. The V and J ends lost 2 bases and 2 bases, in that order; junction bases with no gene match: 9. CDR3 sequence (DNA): TGTGCCAGCAGCTTATCAGCGCGGGGGGGAACTCAAGAGACCCAGTACTTC. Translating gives CASSLSARGGTQETQYF.

CDR3 loop: CASSSQGYGGYTF. As DNA, the CDR3 is TGTGCCAGCAGCTCTCAGGGATATGGAGGCTACACCTTC. The V call is TRBV7-8, the J call TRBJ1-2, with a tentative D call TRBD1 (5 bases). From germline, CDR1 is SGHVS and CDR2 FQNEAQ. The ends were cut back, 4 bases at V and 8 bases at J, with 14 bases in the middle. The CDR3 runs to 13 residues.

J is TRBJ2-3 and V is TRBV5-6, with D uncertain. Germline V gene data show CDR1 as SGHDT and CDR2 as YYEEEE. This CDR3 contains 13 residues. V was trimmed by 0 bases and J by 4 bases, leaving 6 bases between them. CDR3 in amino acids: CASSLAGPDTQYF. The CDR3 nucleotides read TGTGCCAGCAGCTTGGCCGGTCCAGATACGCAGTATTTT.

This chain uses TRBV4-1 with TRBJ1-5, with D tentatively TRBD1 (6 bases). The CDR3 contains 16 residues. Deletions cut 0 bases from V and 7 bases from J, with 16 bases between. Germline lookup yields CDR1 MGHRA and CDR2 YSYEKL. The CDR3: CASSQEGGRGRQPQHF. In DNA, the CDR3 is TGCGCCAGCAGCCAAGAAGGGGGTCGGGGTAGACAGCCCCAGCATTTT.

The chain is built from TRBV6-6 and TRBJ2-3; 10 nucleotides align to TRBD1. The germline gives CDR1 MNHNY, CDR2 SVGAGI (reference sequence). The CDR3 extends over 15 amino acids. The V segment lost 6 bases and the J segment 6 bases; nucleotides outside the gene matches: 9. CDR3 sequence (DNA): TGTGCCAGCAGCCGACAGGGGGCAGGCTTCGATACGCAGTATTTT. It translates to CASSRQGAGFDTQYF.

DNA for the CDR3: TGTGCCAGCAGGAATCGACAGGGATCTAATGAAAAACTGTTTTTT. Its protein product is CASRNRQGSNEKLFF. This chain links TRBV28 with TRBJ1-4; 7 bases match TRBD1. The CDR3 runs 15 residues. Germline lookup yields CDR1 MDHEN and CDR2 SYDVKM. V shed 6 bases, J shed 3 bases, and the junction held 7 bases outside the gene matches.

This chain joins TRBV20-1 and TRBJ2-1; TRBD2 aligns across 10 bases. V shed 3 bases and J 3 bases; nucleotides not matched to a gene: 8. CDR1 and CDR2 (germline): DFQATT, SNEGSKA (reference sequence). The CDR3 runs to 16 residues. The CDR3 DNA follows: TGCAGTGCTAGTTTCGTAGCGGGGGGAAACTACAATGAGCAGTTCTTC. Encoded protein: CSASFVAGGNYNEQFF.

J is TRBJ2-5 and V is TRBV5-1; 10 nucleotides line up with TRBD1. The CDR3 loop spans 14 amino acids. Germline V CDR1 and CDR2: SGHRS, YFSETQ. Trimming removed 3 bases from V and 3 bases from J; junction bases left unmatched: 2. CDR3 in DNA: TGCGCCAGCAGCTGGGGGACAGGGGAAGAGACCCAGTACTTC. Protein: CASSWGTGEETQYF.

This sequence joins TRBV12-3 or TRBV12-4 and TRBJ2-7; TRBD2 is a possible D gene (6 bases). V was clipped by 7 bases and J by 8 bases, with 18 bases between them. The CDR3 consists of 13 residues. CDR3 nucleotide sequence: TGTGCCAGCACCGTCAGTGGGGGGAAGAAGCAGTACTTC. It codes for CASTVSGGKKQYF.

CDR3 DNA: TGTGCCAGTAGTATCCTTAGCGGGGGACGAGAAGATACGCAGTATTTT. Amino acids: CASSILSGGREDTQYF. The J gene is TRBJ2-3, the V gene TRBV19, with 9 nucleotides matching TRBD2. Germline V lookup: CDR1 LNHDA, CDR2 SQIVND (reference sequence). The CDR3 loop spans 16 amino acids. With V trimmed by 3 bases and J by 5 bases, 9 bases remained unmatched.

The CDR3 here is CASSQDPTGLYGYTF. CDR3 in DNA: TGCGCCAGCAGCCAAGATCCCACAGGTCTCTATGGCTACACCTTC. The rearrangement uses TRBV4-3 and TRBJ1-2; TRBD1 might be the D (5 bases). This CDR3 is 15 amino acids long. Germline CDR1 reads LGHNA; CDR2 reads YSLEER. V lost 0 bases to trimming and J lost 4 bases, with 12 bases between them.

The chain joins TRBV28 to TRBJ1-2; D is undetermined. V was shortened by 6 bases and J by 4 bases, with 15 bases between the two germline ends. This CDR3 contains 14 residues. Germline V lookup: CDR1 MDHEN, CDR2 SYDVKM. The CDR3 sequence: CASRSPSPIYGYTF. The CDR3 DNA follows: TGTGCCAGCAGGAGCCCGTCACCGATCTATGGCTACACCTTC.

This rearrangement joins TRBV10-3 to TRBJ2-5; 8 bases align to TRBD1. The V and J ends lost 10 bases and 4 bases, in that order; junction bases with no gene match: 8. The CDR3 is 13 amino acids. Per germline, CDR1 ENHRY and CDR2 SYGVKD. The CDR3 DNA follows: TGTGCCAGCAACCAGGGGGCATCAGAGACCCAGTACTTC. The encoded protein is CASNQGASETQYF.

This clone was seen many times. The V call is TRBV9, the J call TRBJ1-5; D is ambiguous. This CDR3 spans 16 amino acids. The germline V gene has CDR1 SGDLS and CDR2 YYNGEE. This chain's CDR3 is CGAPGIWGLSNQPQHF. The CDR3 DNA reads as TGTGGGGCTCCCGGGATTTGGGGTCTGAGCAATCAGCCCCAGCATTTT.

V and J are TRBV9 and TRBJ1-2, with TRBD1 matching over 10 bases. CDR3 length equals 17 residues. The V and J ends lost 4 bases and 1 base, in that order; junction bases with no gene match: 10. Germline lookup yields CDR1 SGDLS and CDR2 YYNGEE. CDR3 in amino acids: CASSPDGTGVINYGYTF. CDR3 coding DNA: TGTGCCAGCAGCCCAGACGGGACAGGGGTCATTAACTATGGCTACACCTTC.

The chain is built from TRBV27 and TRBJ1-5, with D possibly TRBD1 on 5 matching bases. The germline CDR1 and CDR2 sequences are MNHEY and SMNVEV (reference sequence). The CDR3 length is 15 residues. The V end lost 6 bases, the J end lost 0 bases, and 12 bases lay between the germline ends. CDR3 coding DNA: TGTGCCAGCAGAGTTACAGGTTATAGCAATCAGCCCCAGCATTTT. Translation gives CASRVTGYSNQPQHF.

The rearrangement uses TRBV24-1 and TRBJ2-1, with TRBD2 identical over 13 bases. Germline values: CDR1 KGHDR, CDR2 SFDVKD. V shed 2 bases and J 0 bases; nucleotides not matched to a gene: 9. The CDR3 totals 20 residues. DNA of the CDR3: TGTGCCACCAGTGATTCTCGGACTAGCGGGGGATCAAGCTCCTACAATGAGCAGTTCTTC. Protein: CATSDSRTSGGSSSYNEQFF.

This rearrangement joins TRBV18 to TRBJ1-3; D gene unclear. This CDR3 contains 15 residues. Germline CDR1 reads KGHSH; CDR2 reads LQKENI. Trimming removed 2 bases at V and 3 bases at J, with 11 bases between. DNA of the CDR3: TGTGCCAGCTCACCATATAACTCCTATGGAAACACCATATATTTT. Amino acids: CASSPYNSYGNTIYF.

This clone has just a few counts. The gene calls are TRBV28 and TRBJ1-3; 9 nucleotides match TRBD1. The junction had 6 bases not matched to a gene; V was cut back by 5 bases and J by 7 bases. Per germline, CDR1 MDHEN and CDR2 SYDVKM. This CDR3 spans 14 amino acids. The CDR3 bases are TGTGCCAGCAGTCCTGGGACAGGGAGCAACACCATATATTTT. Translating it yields CASSPGTGSNTIYF.

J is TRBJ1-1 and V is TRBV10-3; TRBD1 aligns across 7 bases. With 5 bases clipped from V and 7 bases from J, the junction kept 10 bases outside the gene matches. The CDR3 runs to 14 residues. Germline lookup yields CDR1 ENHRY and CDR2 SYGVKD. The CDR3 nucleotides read TGTGCCATCAGTACGCGGGAGGGGGCGGATGAAGCTTTCTTT. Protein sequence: CAISTREGADEAFF.

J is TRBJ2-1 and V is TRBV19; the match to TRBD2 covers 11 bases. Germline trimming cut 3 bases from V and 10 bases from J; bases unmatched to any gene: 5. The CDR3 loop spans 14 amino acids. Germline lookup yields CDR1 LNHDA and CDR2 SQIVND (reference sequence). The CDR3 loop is CASSIGLAGGEQFF. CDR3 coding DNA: TGTGCCAGTAGTATCGGACTAGCGGGTGGCGAGCAGTTCTTC. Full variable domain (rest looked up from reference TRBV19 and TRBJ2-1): DGGITQSPKYLFRKEGQNVTLSCEQNLNHDAMYWYRQDPGQGLRLIYYSQIVNDFQKGDIAEGYSVSREKKESFPLTVTSAQKNPTAFYLCASSIGLAGGEQFFGPGTRLTVL.

CDR3 in DNA: TGTGCCAGCAGCTCCGGGACAACCGCCGGCGCTTTCTTT. It translates to CASSSGTTAGAFF. The chain links TRBV7-9 to TRBJ1-1; tentatively, D is TRBD1 (6 bases). Germline-derived CDR1 and CDR2 are SEHNR and FQNEAQ (reference sequence). V was clipped by 4 bases and J by 11 bases, with 17 bases between them. This CDR3 has 13 residues. Supplemented by reference TRBV7-9 and TRBJ1-1, the full variable domain reads DTGVSQNPRHKITKRGQNVTFRCDPISEHNRLYWYRQTLGQGPEFLTYFQNEAQLEKSRLLSDRFSAERPKGSFSTLEIQRTEQGDSAMYLCASSSGTTAGAFFGQGTRLTVV.

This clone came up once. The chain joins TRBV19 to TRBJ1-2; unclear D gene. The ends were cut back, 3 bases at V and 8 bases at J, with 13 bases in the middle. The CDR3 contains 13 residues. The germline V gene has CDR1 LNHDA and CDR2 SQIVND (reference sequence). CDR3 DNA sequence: TGTGCCAGTAGTATTTCGCGGGGATTGGGCTACACCTTC. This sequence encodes CASSISRGLGYTF.

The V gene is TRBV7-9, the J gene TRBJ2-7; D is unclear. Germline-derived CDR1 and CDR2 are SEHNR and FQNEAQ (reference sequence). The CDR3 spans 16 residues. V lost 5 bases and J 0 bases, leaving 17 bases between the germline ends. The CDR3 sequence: CASSLSLTQSSYEQYF. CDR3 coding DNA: TGTGCCAGCAGCCTTAGTTTGACTCAGAGCTCCTACGAGCAGTACTTC.